This TCR beta chain derives from a study of blood T cells in healthy people across ages. Germline CDR1 is SGHDN and CDR2 is FVKESK. This CDR3 is 16 amino acids long. The V end was cut by 0 bases, the J end by 2 bases, with 12 bases between. Every participating donor contributed about 10 milliliters of peripheral blood through a draw. Combining a sample-barcoded 5' primer with a J-beta primer mix, a second PCR ran for 7 to 11 cycles. TCRdb re-called the 5' RACE reads through MiXCR, storing one row per CDR3 protein. The repertoire includes about 720,000 distinct CDR3 sequences, 20% to 25% of them detected once, and about 20% sits in the top ten.

This rearrangement joins TRBV14 to TRBJ2-3; D is possibly TRBD2 (6 bases). The clonotype comes from a man between 65 and 79 years old in good health. Material: blood. As DNA, the CDR3 is TGTGCCAGCAGCCAAGATCGGGGACTTACCACAGATACGCAGTATTTT. This codes for CASSQDRGLTTDTQYF.